Each of the 19 T cell receptor beta chains below was sequenced from the same sample in a study of graft-versus-host responses after intestinal transplantation. Antigen specificity for these receptors is unknown. The repertoire was sequenced with immunoSEQ multiplex PCR; TCRdb's copy has only in-frame clones and lacks some. This table has some 150,000 clones, roughly 91% appearing once. This specimen was unstimulated CD4+ T cells sorted from spleen or lymph node cells, taken before intestinal transplant. The receptors come from a human donor who received an intestinal transplant.

J is TRBJ1-1 and V is TRBV6-6; possibly TRBD1 for D (5 bases). V was trimmed by 7 bases and J by 6 bases, leaving 15 bases between them. Germline CDR1 is MNHNY and CDR2 is SVGAGI (reference sequence). CDR3 size: 13 residues. CDR3 sequence: CASIPSGGAEAFF. CDR3 DNA sequence: TGTGCCAGCATACCTTCGGGGGGTGCTGAAGCTTTCTTT.

This clone showed up just once. The chain employs TRBV10-1 and TRBJ1-1, with D maybe TRBD1 (5 bases). Looked up from germline, CDR1 is WNHNN and CDR2 is SYGVQD (reference sequence). The CDR3 is made up of 15 amino acids. The V gene lost 2 bases and the J gene lost 1 base, with 11 bases spanning the gap. The CDR3 loop is CASSEAAGGNTEAFF. CDR3 sequence (DNA): TGCGCCAGCAGTGAGGCGGCGGGGGGGAACACTGAAGCTTTCTTT.

This chain uses TRBV9 with TRBJ2-1; possible D gene TRBD1, 6 bases. Trimming shortened V by 0 bases and J by 6 bases, and 7 bases separated the two germline ends. This CDR3 has 13 residues. Germline values: CDR1 SGDLS, CDR2 YYNGEE. CDR3 sequence: CASSVAGVNEQFF. The CDR3 DNA reads TGTGCCAGCAGCGTAGCAGGGGTCAATGAGCAGTTCTTC.

To note about this clone: Other nucleotide sequences in the sample specify the same CDR3. The chain couples TRBV20-1 to TRBJ2-7; D uncertain. Germline CDR1 and CDR2: DFQATT and SNEGSKA (reference sequence). V dropped 3 bases and J dropped 4 bases, with 4 bases sitting between them. This CDR3 has 10 residues. Here the CDR3 DNA reads TGCAGTGCTAGGCAGTACGAGCAGTACTTC. Its translation: CSARQYEQYF.

This clone has a handful of counts. The rearrangement uses TRBV7-9 and TRBJ2-7, with D possibly TRBD2 on 7 matching bases. Trimming shortened V by 0 bases and J by 5 bases, and 17 bases separated the two germline ends. From germline, CDR1 is SEHNR and CDR2 FQNEAQ (reference sequence). The CDR3 runs to 16 residues. The CDR3 DNA sequence: TGTGCCAGCAGCTTAGCGGTTAGGGGGGGTCTTGACGAGCAGTACTTC. It is translated as CASSLAVRGGLDEQYF.

The V and J genes are TRBV5-1 and TRBJ2-7; 8 bases map to TRBD1. Trimming at V came to 0 bases and at J to 7 bases, leaving 12 bases not matched to a gene. CDR3 length equals 16 residues. CDR1 is SGHRS, CDR2 YFSETQ, per germline. CDR3 amino acids: CASSLAGGQARREQYF. The CDR3 DNA is TGCGCCAGCAGCTTGGCCGGGGGACAGGCCCGACGTGAGCAGTACTTC.

CDR3 DNA sequence: TGTGCCAGCAGAAGACAGGGCTATGGCTACACCTTC. Encoded protein: CASRRQGYGYTF. The chain recombines TRBV6-1 with TRBJ1-2; TRBD1 matches at 7 bases. In germline, CDR1 is MNHNS, CDR2 SASEGT. This CDR3 is built from 12 residues. Losses at the gene ends were 6 bases for V and 4 bases for J; bases not matched to a gene: 2.

A single count supports this clone. The chain recombines TRBV29-1 with TRBJ2-2, with D unresolved. V was shortened by 5 bases and J by 0 bases, with 10 bases between the two germline ends. CDR3 length: 14 amino acids. Germline V lookup: CDR1 SQVTM, CDR2 ANQGSEA. DNA for the CDR3: TGCAGCGTTCGCGGCCTCCCGAACACCGGGGAGCTGTTTTTT. Amino acid sequence: CSVRGLPNTGELFF.

The chain joins TRBV7-3 to TRBJ2-3; the D gene could be TRBD1 or TRBD2 (6 bases each). V lost 4 bases, J lost 6 bases, and 23 bases lay in between. The germline V gene has CDR1 SGHTA and CDR2 FQGTGA. The CDR3 loop spans 17 amino acids. CDR3 loop: CASSSRQAPRGGDTQYF. CDR3 nucleotide sequence: TGTGCCAGCAGCTCCCGACAGGCCCCGAGGGGAGGTGATACGCAGTATTTT.

V and J are TRBV28 and TRBJ1-3, with D perhaps matching TRBD1 (5 bases). Germline assignment: CDR1 MDHEN and CDR2 SYDVKM. Trimming pared 0 bases from V and 1 base from J, leaving 19 bases between. This CDR3 region has 19 residues. CDR3 protein: CASSLWGGGNSGSGNTIYF. The CDR3 DNA reads TGTGCCAGCAGTTTATGGGGCGGGGGAAATTCGGGATCTGGAAACACCATATATTTT. Full variable domain (remainder filled in from reference TRBV28 and TRBJ1-3): DVKVTQSSRYLVKRTGEKVFLECVQDMDHENMFWYRQDPGLGLRLIYFSYDVKMKEKGDIPEGYSVSREKKERFSLILESASTNQTSMYLCASSLWGGGNSGSGNTIYFGEGSWLTVV.

The chain uses TRBV5-4 and TRBJ2-5, with D perhaps matching TRBD1 (5 bases). V lost 4 bases and J lost 5, with 18 bases in between. The CDR3 is 15 amino acids. From germline, CDR1 is SGHNT and CDR2 YYREEE (reference sequence). CDR3 in amino acids: CASSPRTSLGETQYF. CDR3 DNA sequence: TGTGCCAGCAGCCCGCGGACATCGTTGGGGGAGACCCAGTACTTC.

V is TRBV29-1 and J is TRBJ2-7; D may be TRBD1 (5 bases). CDR1 is SQVTM and CDR2 is ANQGSEA in the germline V gene. The CDR3 is 13 residues long. The ends were cut back, 4 bases at V and 0 bases at J, with 10 bases in the middle. CDR3 sequence (DNA): TGCAGCGTTGCGTGGACATACTCCTACGAGCAGTACTTC. This gives the protein CSVAWTYSYEQYF.

V and J are TRBV28 and TRBJ2-7; TRBD1 might be the D (6 bases). Trimming shortened V by 2 bases and J by 1 base, and 21 bases separated the two germline ends. The CDR3 consists of 18 residues. Germline assignment: CDR1 MDHEN and CDR2 SYDVKM. In DNA, the CDR3 is TGTGCCAGCAGTTTAGTCGGCAGGGGACCCTCCATGTCCTACGAGCAGTACTTC. Translation: CASSLVGRGPSMSYEQYF.

The V and J genes are TRBV2 and TRBJ1-4; TRBD1 aligns across 7 bases. Unmatched junction bases numbered 4, after V lost 3 bases and J lost 6 bases. CDR1 is SNHLY and CDR2 is FYNNEI in the germline V gene. This CDR3 has 14 amino acids. This CDR3 is CASSDNRGDEKLFF. The DNA for the CDR3 is TGTGCCAGCAGTGATAACAGGGGTGATGAAAAACTGTTTTTT.

This chain uses TRBV2 with TRBJ1-6, with unresolved D. Per germline, CDR1 SNHLY and CDR2 FYNNEI. CDR3 length: 11 residues. V was pared by 7 bases and J by 12 bases, with 10 bases between. DNA for the CDR3: TGTGCCAGCATAGGCTTTGGACCCCTCCACTTT. The encoded protein is CASIGFGPLHF.

In nucleotides, the CDR3 is TGCAGCGTTGAAGCGTCAGGGGCTCTCGGGGAGACCCAGTACTTC. It codes for CSVEASGALGETQYF. This chain joins TRBV29-1 and TRBJ2-5, with TRBD1 as a possible D gene (6 bases). Trimming shortened V by 1 base and J by 5 bases, and 17 bases separated the two germline ends. The CDR3 has 15 amino acids. From germline, CDR1 is SQVTM and CDR2 ANQGSEA.

The chain carries TRBV27 and TRBJ1-1; 8 nucleotides line up with TRBD1. Trimming at V came to 9 bases and at J to 0 bases, leaving 15 bases not matched to a gene. This CDR3 comprises 17 residues. Germline CDR1 MNHEY, CDR2 SMNVEV (reference sequence). CDR3: CASSETGVPRMNTEAFF. The CDR3 DNA sequence: TGTGCCAGTAGTGAGACAGGGGTCCCGAGGATGAACACTGAAGCTTTCTTT.

V usage is TRBV5-1 and J usage is TRBJ1-2; 8 bases map to TRBD1. J lost 5 bases, V lost 5 bases, and 14 bases had no gene match. Per germline, CDR1 SGHRS and CDR2 YFSETQ. This CDR3 has 16 residues. CDR3 bases: TGCGCCAGCAGGGGACAGGTAATAACACCAGGATATGGCTACACCTTC. Translated, it gives CASRGQVITPGYGYTF.

CDR3 bases: TGTGCCAGCAGAAGACTTGGTGTCCAGGACAGGCCGGGCAATGAGCAGTTCTTC. It yields the protein CASRRLGVQDRPGNEQFF. This chain joins TRBV27 and TRBJ2-1; 7 bases are a match to TRBD1. This CDR3 comprises 18 residues. The V segment lost 6 bases and the J segment 6 bases; nucleotides outside the gene matches: 20. Germline loops: CDR1 MNHEY, CDR2 SMNVEV (reference sequence).